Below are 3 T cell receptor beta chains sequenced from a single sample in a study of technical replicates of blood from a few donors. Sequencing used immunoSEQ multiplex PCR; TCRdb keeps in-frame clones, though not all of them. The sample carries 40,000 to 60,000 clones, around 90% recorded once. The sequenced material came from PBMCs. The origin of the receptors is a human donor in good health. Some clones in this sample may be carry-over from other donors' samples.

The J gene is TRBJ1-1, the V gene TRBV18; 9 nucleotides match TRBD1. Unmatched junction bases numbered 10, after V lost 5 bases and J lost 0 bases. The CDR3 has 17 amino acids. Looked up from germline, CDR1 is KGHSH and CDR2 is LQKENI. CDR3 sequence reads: CASSSAARTGVNTEAFF. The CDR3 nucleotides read TGTGCCAGCTCAAGCGCCGCCCGGACAGGGGTGAACACTGAAGCTTTCTTT.

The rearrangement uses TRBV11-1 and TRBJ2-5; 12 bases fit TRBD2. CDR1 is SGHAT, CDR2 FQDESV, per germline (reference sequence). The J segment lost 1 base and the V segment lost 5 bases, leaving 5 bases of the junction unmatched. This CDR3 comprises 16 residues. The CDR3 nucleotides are TGTGCCAGCAGCCCAAGGACTAGCGGGATCCAAGAGACCCAGTACTTC. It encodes CASSPRTSGIQETQYF.

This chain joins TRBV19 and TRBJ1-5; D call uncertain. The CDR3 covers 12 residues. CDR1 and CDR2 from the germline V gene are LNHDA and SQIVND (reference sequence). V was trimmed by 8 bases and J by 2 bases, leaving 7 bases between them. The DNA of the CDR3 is TGTGCCAGTCACGAGGGCAATCAGCCCCAGCATTTT. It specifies CASHEGNQPQHF.